This T cell receptor beta chain was recovered during a study of metastatic and nonmetastatic thyroid tumors. Study-wide results and limits: Relative to benign nodules, malignant thyroid tumors were reportedly characterized by significantly elevated TCR beta diversity in blood and tumor.

In this sample, this clone turned up many times. The antigen remains unidentified. The CDR3 length is 15 residues. Germline CDR1 SGHTA, CDR2 FQGNSA. J lost 1 base, V lost 4 bases, and 1 base had no gene match. TCRdb re-called the PCR reads with MiXCR. The sample has roughly 14,000 clones, 25% to 30% seen once. Before thyroid surgery, none of the patients had received any treatment. The rearrangement uses TRBV7-2 and TRBJ2-1, with 10 bases matching TRBD2. The source is a male donor with papillary thyroid cancer or a benign thyroid nodule (not recorded which). Some clones in this sample may be carry-over from other donors' samples. The specimen was tumor tissue. The DNA for the CDR3 is TGTGCCAGCAGCTCTAGCGGGGGATCCTACAATGAGCAGTTCTTC. Translating it yields CASSSSGGSYNEQFF.